This entry lists 23 T cell receptor beta chains sequenced from one sample in a study of blood T cell repertoires in COVID-19 (dated by TCRdb to about 2020). The library came from the immunoSEQ multiplex PCR assay. TCRdb obtained this table from immuneACCESS and retained in-frame rearrangements with V and J assigned. These tables miss some clones; where compared with another copy, unresolved V genes account for less than half of the shortfall, and the remainder is unexplained. The sample contains 250,000 to 350,000 clones, around nine tenths of them found a single time. The top ten hold around 4% of the sample. The specimen was peripheral blood. The receptors stem from a woman between 45 and 65 years old with active or convalescent COVID-19.

The chain recombines TRBV5-8 with TRBJ2-3; tentatively, D is TRBD1 (5 bases). This CDR3 is built from 15 residues. CDR1 SGHTS and CDR2 YDEGEE come from the germline V gene. The V end was cut by 5 bases, the J end by 2 bases, with 15 bases between. The CDR3 reads CASRDRGYPTDTQYF. CDR3 bases: TGTGCCAGCAGAGACAGAGGATATCCCACAGATACGCAGTATTTT.

The chain carries TRBV5-1 and TRBJ2-3, with 13 positions matching TRBD2. V shed 4 bases and J 14 bases; nucleotides not matched to a gene: 4. Germline V gives CDR1 SGHRS, CDR2 YFSETQ. CDR3 length: 12 amino acids. The CDR3 reads CASSGLAGAVYF. For the CDR3, the DNA is TGCGCCAGCAGCGGACTAGCGGGAGCGGTGTATTTT.

This chain links TRBV14 with TRBJ1-1; unclear D gene. V was cut by 6 bases and J by 0 bases, with 8 bases left in between. Germline V gives CDR1 SGHDN, CDR2 FVKESK. This CDR3 has 13 amino acids. CDR3 loop: CASREGLNTEAFF. The CDR3, as DNA: TGTGCCAGCAGGGAGGGCTTGAACACTGAAGCTTTCTTT. Full variable domain (remainder filled in from reference TRBV14 and TRBJ1-1): EAGVTQFPSHSVIEKGQTVTLRCDPISGHDNLYWYRRVMGKEIKFLLHFVKESKQDESGMPNNRFLAERTGGTYSTLKVQPAELEDSGVYFCASREGLNTEAFFGQGTRLTVV.

The CDR3 DNA is TGTGCCAGCAGCTTAGGGGACAGGTTCCAAGAGACCCAGTACTTC. Its protein product is CASSLGDRFQETQYF. The chain links TRBV7-2 to TRBJ2-5; TRBD1 aligns across 8 bases. V lost 1 base, J lost 1 base, and 2 bases stayed unmatched. Germline V lookup: CDR1 SGHTA, CDR2 FQGNSA. The CDR3 length is 15 residues.

V is TRBV18 and J is TRBJ1-1; D not resolved. Germline V gene data show CDR1 as KGHSH and CDR2 as LQKENI. V dropped 0 bases and J dropped 2 bases, with 4 bases sitting between them. The CDR3 covers 13 residues. The CDR3 bases are TGTGCCAGCTCACCACCGGCAAACACTGAAGCTTTCTTT. Encoded protein: CASSPPANTEAFF.

V is TRBV4-3 and J is TRBJ1-2; D not resolved. V lost 0 bases, J lost 3 bases, and 11 bases lay in between. Per germline, CDR1 LGHNA and CDR2 YSLEER. CDR3 length: 15 residues. CDR3 sequence: CASSQERVGHYGYTF. CDR3 in DNA: TGCGCCAGCAGCCAAGAGAGGGTCGGACACTATGGCTACACCTTC.

The chain employs TRBV3-1 (or the pseudogene TRBV3-2) and TRBJ1-1; D is ambiguous. The germline CDR1 and CDR2 sequences are LGHDT and YNNKEL (reference sequence). The V end lost 0 bases, the J end lost 1 base, and 6 bases lay between the germline ends. This CDR3 spans 14 amino acids. The CDR3 region has the DNA TGTGCCAGCAGCCAAGATTCAGGGAACACTGAAGCTTTCTTT. Its protein product is CASSQDSGNTEAFF.

The rearrangement links TRBV7-3 to TRBJ2-2, with TRBD2 matching over 9 bases. V shed 5 bases and J 1 base; nucleotides not matched to a gene: 2. The CDR3 is 15 residues long. Germline V gives CDR1 SGHTA, CDR2 FQGTGA. The CDR3 is CASSRSGGNTGELFF. CDR3 DNA: TGTGCCAGCAGCCGTAGCGGGGGGAACACCGGGGAGCTGTTTTTT.

This clone was detected once. The J gene is TRBJ1-5, the V gene TRBV24-1, with D possibly matching TRBD1 (5 bases). Trimming removed 5 bases from V and 5 bases from J, with 12 bases in between. The CDR3 is 14 amino acids. From germline, CDR1 is KGHDR and CDR2 SFDVKD. The CDR3 coding sequence is TGTGCCACCAGTGCGGCAGGGTTGCATCAGCCCCAGCATTTT. Translation gives CATSAAGLHQPQHF.

The DNA for the CDR3 is TGTGCCTGGAGTGTACGGGGAGGGACCACTGAAGCTTTCTTT. Translated: CAWSVRGGTTEAFF. V and J are TRBV30 and TRBJ1-1; possibly TRBD1 for D (5 bases). This CDR3 contains 14 residues. The germline gives CDR1 GTSNPN, CDR2 SVGIG (reference sequence). Trimming took off 0 bases at V and 4 bases at J, with 12 bases between the two ends.

This rearrangement joins TRBV7-8 to TRBJ2-7, with 10 bases fitting TRBD1. V shed 5 bases and J 2 bases; nucleotides not matched to a gene: 12. Germline-derived CDR1 and CDR2 are SGHVS and FQNEAQ. The length of the CDR3 is 17 residues. CDR3 nucleotides: TGTGCCAGCAGCCCTCGGGACAGGGGATTTGGGACCTACGAGCAGTACTTC. Translating gives CASSPRDRGFGTYEQYF.

This rearrangement joins TRBV28 to TRBJ2-7; TRBD1 agrees at 12 bases. This CDR3 spans 15 amino acids. Losses at the gene ends were 4 bases for V and 6 bases for J; bases not matched to a gene: 7. Per germline, CDR1 MDHEN and CDR2 SYDVKM. The CDR3 DNA follows: TGTGCCAGCAGTTCGCCGGGACAGGGGGCTCGCGAGCAGTACTTC. Its protein is CASSSPGQGAREQYF.

This clone was detected only a few times. This chain joins TRBV30 and TRBJ1-2; D remains unclear. V lost 0 bases to trimming and J lost 7 bases, with 9 bases between them. Germline loops: CDR1 GTSNPN, CDR2 SVGIG (reference sequence). The CDR3 has 12 residues. The CDR3 nucleotides are TGTGCCTGGAGTGTTTCGGGGTCTGGCTACACCTTC. Translation gives CAWSVSGSGYTF.

The chain links TRBV3-1 (or the pseudogene TRBV3-2) to TRBJ1-2; tentative D call: TRBD1 (6 bases). V lost 1 base, J lost 4 bases, and 13 bases lay in between. This CDR3 is built from 15 residues. Germline V gene lookup returns CDR1 LGHDT and CDR2 YNNKEL (reference sequence). The CDR3 DNA is TGTGCCAGCAGCCAAGTTTTCAGGGGTGGCTATGGCTACACCTTC. Protein sequence: CASSQVFRGGYGYTF.

The V and J genes are TRBV19 and TRBJ2-7; 7 nucleotides match TRBD2. Germline lookup yields CDR1 LNHDA and CDR2 SQIVND (reference sequence). The CDR3 is 17 amino acids. J was trimmed by 5 bases and V by 1 base; bases with no gene match: 14. CDR3 residues: CASSIVYDSLAGDEQYF. The CDR3 DNA reads TGTGCCAGTAGTATAGTTTATGACAGCCTGGCGGGGGACGAGCAGTACTTC.

The rearrangement uses TRBV7-2 and TRBJ2-5; 10 bases align to TRBD2. V was pared by 6 bases and J by 5 bases, with 12 bases of the junction left unmatched. The CDR3 consists of 16 residues. Looked up from germline, CDR1 is SGHTA and CDR2 is FQGNSA. CDR3 nucleotide sequence: TGTGCCAGCAGGTCAAGCGGGGGGGCCACGTACGAGACCCAGTACTTC. Residues: CASRSSGGATYETQYF.

This sequence joins TRBV9 and TRBJ2-7; possible D gene TRBD2, 6 bases. CDR1 and CDR2 (germline): SGDLS, YYNGEE. The CDR3 runs 14 residues. V was cut by 2 bases and J by 2 bases, with 11 bases left in between. The CDR3 spells CASSVGGAPYEQYF. The CDR3 DNA reads TGTGCCAGCAGCGTCGGGGGAGCCCCCTACGAGCAGTACTTC.

V usage is TRBV28 and J usage is TRBJ1-2; 7 nucleotides align to TRBD1. The CDR3 spans 15 residues. Trimming removed 3 bases from V and 1 base from J; junction bases left unmatched: 5. Per germline, CDR1 MDHEN and CDR2 SYDVKM. CDR3 DNA: TGTGCCAGCAGTTTTACAGGGGCCCTTAACTATGGCTACACCTTC. Its protein is CASSFTGALNYGYTF.

The chain has TRBV6-5 and TRBJ1-1; D possibly corresponds to TRBD1 (5 bases). Between the trimmed V and J ends, which lost 1 base and 4 bases, there was a span of 16 bases. Germline V CDR1 and CDR2: MNHEY, SVGAGI. This CDR3 comprises 16 residues. The CDR3 here is CASSYFSPGEGTEAFF. Here the CDR3 DNA reads TGTGCCAGCAGTTACTTCTCTCCGGGGGAGGGCACTGAAGCTTTCTTT.

The chain uses TRBV9 and TRBJ2-3; D may be TRBD2 (5 bases). V was trimmed by 0 bases and J by 2 bases, leaving 10 bases between them. Germline CDR1 reads SGDLS; CDR2 reads YYNGEE. The CDR3 extends over 15 amino acids. DNA of the CDR3: TGTGCCAGCAGCGTAGAGGGCGGGTACACAGATACGCAGTATTTT. Residues: CASSVEGGYTDTQYF.

The chain recombines TRBV19 with TRBJ2-7; the D gene is possibly TRBD1 (5 bases). V was clipped by 3 bases and J by 3 bases, with 9 bases between them. Germline V lookup: CDR1 LNHDA, CDR2 SQIVND (reference sequence). CDR3 length equals 13 residues. CDR3 sequence reads: CASSIGRVYEQYF. The CDR3 coding sequence is TGTGCCAGTAGTATCGGCAGGGTCTACGAGCAGTACTTC. The whole variable domain, remainder taken from reference TRBV19 and TRBJ2-7, is DGGITQSPKYLFRKEGQNVTLSCEQNLNHDAMYWYRQDPGQGLRLIYYSQIVNDFQKGDIAEGYSVSREKKESFPLTVTSAQKNPTAFYLCASSIGRVYEQYFGPGTRLTVT.

V gene TRBV19 combines with J gene TRBJ2-1, with 8 bases lining up with TRBD2. This CDR3 has 17 amino acids. Germline V gene sequence: CDR1 LNHDA, CDR2 SQIVND (reference sequence). Trimming took 5 bases from V and 2 from J; bases not matched to a gene: 11. CDR3 sequence (DNA): TGTGCCAGTAGTGATTTTTCGGCGGGAGGAGCCTACAATGAGCAGTTCTTC. Translation gives CASSDFSAGGAYNEQFF.

V and J are TRBV7-2 and TRBJ1-2, with a tentative D call TRBD1 (5 bases). Trimming removed 5 bases at V and 5 bases at J, with 9 bases between. Germline V gene data show CDR1 as SGHTA and CDR2 as FQGNSA. The CDR3 spans 12 residues. CDR3 coding DNA: TGTGCCAGCAGCGGGACTACTTATGGCTACACCTTC. It is translated as CASSGTTYGYTF.